This entry concerns a single TCR beta chain. What it recognizes is unknown. Tagging with unique molecular identifiers was a feature of the TCR beta cDNA libraries. One entry per CDR3 protein, called by TCRdb with MiXCR from the PCR reads. The repertoire has roughly 650,000 distinct CDR3 sequences, 55% to 70% of them found once; the top ten carry approximately 11%. This sample is drawn from a study of post-analysis software for immune sequencing data. The study, taken as a whole, reports: Higher frequency in patients than in controls was seen for roughly five TRBV segments, with TRBV5-6, TRBV5-1 and TRBV20-1 among them.

Germline V gene lookup returns CDR1 DFQATT and CDR2 SNEGSKA (reference sequence). V lost 5 bases, J lost 12 bases, and 22 bases lay in between. The CDR3 covers 13 residues. The material sequenced was blood. The V gene is TRBV20-1, the J gene TRBJ1-1; possible D gene TRBD1, 5 bases. This clonotype was obtained from a girl aged 2 to 9 with multiple sclerosis. The CDR3 here is CSASPGRGPGTFF. In DNA form, the CDR3 reads TGCAGTGCTTCTCCAGGACGGGGCCCCGGGACTTTCTTT.